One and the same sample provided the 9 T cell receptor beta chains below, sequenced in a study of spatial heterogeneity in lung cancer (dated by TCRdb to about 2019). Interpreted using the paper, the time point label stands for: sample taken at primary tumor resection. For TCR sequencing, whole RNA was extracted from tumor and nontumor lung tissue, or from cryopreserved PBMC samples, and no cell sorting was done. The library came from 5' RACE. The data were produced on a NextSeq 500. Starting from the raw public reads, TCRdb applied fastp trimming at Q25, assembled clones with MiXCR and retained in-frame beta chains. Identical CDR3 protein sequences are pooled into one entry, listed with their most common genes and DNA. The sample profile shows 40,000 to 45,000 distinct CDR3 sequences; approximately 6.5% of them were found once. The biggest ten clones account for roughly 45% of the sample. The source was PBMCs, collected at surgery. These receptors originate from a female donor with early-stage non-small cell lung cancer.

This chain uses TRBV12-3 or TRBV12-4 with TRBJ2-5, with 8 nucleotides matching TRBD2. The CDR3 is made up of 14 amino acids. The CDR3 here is CTGSFGGAQETQYF. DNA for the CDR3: TGTACCGGCAGTTTCGGGGGGGCCCAAGAGACCCAGTACTTC.

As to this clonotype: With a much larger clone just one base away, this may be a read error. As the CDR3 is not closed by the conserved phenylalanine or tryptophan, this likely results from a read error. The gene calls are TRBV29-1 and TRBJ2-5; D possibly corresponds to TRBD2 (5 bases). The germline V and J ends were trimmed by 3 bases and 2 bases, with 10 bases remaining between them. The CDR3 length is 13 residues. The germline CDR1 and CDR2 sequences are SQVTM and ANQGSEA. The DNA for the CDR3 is TGCAGCGTTGAGGTTGGAGGTCAAGAGACCCAGTACTCC. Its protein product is CSVEVGGQETQYS.

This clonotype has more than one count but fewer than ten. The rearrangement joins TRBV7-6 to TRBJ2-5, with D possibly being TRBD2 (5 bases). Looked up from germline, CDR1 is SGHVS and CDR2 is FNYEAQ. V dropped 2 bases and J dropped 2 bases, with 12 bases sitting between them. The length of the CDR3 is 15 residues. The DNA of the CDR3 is TGTGCCAGCAGCTTAAACGGGAAGCGGCAAGAGACCCAGTACTTC. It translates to CASSLNGKRQETQYF. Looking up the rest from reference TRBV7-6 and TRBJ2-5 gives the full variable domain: GAGVSQSPRYKVTKRGQDVALRCDPISGHVSLYWYRQALGQGPEFLTYFNYEAQQDKSGLPNDRFSAERPEGSISTLTIQRTEQRDSAMYRCASSLNGKRQETQYFGPGTRLLVL.

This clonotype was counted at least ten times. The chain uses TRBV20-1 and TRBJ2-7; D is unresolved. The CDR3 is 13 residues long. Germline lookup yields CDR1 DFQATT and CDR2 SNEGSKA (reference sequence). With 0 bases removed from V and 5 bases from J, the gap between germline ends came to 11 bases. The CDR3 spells CSARDPKRDEQYF. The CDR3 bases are TGCAGTGCTAGAGATCCTAAACGGGACGAGCAGTACTTC.

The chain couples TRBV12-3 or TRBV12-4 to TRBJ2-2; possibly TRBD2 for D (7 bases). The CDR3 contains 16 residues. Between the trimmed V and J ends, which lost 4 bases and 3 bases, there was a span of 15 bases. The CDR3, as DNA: TGTGCCAGCAGTTCAATACAGGGAGGGGACACCGGGGAGCTGTTTTTT. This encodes CASSSIQGGDTGELFF.

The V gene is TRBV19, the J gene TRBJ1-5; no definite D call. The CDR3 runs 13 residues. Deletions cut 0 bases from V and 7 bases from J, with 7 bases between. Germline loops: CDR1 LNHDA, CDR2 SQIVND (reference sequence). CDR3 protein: CASSIDRGQPQHF. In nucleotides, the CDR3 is TGTGCCAGTAGTATAGATCGGGGACAGCCCCAGCATTTT.

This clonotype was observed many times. The DNA for the CDR3 is TGCGCCAGCAGAATAATGGAAGACGAGCAGTACTTC. It translates to CASRIMEDEQYF. The genes are TRBV5-1 and TRBJ2-7; D gene uncertain. In germline, CDR1 is SGHRS, CDR2 YFSETQ. Deletions cut 5 bases from V and 5 bases from J, with 11 bases between. The CDR3 covers 12 residues.

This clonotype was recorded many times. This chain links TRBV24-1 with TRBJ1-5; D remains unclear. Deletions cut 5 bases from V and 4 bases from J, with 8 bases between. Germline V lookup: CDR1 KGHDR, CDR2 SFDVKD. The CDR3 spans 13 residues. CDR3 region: CATSGVGNQPQHF. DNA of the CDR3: TGTGCCACCAGTGGGGTCGGGAATCAGCCCCAGCATTTT.

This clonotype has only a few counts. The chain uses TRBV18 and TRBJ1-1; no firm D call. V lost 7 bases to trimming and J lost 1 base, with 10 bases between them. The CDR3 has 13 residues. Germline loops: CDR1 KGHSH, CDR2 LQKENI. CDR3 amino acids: CASFRSANTEAFF. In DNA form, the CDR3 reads TGTGCCAGCTTCCGGTCGGCGAACACTGAAGCTTTCTTT.